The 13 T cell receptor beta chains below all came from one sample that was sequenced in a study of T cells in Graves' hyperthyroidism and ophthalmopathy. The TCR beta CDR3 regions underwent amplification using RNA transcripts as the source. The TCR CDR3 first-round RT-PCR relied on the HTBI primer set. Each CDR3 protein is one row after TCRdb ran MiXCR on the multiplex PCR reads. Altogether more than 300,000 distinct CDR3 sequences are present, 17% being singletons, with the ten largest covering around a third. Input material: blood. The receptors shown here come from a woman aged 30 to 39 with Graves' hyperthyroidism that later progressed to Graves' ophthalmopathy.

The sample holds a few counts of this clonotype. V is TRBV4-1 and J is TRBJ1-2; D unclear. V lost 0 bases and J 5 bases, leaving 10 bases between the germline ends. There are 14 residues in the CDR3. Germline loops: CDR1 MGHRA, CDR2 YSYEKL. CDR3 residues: CASSQEYSGYGYTF. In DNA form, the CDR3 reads TGCGCCAGCAGCCAAGAGTACTCGGGATATGGCTACACCTTC.

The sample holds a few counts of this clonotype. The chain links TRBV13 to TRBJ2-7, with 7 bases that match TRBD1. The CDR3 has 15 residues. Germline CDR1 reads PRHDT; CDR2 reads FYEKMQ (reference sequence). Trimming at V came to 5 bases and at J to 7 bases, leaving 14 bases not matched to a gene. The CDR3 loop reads CASSTDRDTAREQYF. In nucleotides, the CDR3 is TGTGCCAGCAGCACCGACAGGGACACGGCTCGGGAGCAGTACTTC.

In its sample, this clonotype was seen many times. DNA of the CDR3: TGCGCCAGCAGCTTACATTCTTCGGGAGGGCCCCAATACGAGCAGTACTTC. Residues: CASSLHSSGGPQYEQYF. J is TRBJ2-7 and V is TRBV5-1; 8 nucleotides match TRBD2. The CDR3 contains 17 residues. Germline loops: CDR1 SGHRS, CDR2 YFSETQ. V trimming: 2 bases; J trimming: 4 bases; junction bases outside the gene matches: 14.

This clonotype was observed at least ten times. This chain's CDR3 is CASVKAGVMNTEAFF. CDR3 bases: TGTGCCAGCGTGAAGGCGGGGGTCATGAACACTGAAGCTTTCTTT. This chain links TRBV6-1 with TRBJ1-1; TRBD1 is a possible D gene (5 bases). CDR1 and CDR2 from the germline V gene are MNHNS and SASEGT. This CDR3 is 15 amino acids long. V lost 8 bases to trimming and J lost 0 bases, with 16 bases between them.

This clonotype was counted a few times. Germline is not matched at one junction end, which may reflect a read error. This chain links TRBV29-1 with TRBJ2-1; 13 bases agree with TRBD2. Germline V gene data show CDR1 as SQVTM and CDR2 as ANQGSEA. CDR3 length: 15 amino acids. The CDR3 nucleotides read TGCAGCGTTGACCCAACTAGCGGGGGGGCCAATGAGCAGTCCTTC. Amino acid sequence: CSVDPTSGGANEQSF.

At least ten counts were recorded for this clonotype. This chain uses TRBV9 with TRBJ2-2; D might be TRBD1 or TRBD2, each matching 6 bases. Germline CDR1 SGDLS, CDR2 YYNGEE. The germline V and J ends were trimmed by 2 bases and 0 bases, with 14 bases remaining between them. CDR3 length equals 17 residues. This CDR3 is CASSVGQLATNTGELFF. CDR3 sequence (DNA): TGTGCCAGCAGCGTGGGACAACTAGCCACGAACACCGGGGAGCTGTTTTTT.

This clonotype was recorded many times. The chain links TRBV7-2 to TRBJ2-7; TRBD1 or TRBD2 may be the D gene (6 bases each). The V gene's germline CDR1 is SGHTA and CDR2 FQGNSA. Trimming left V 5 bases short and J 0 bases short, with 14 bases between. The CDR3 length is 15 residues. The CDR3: CASSPYRGPSYEQYF. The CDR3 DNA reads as TGTGCCAGCAGCCCCTATCGGGGGCCCTCCTACGAGCAGTACTTC.

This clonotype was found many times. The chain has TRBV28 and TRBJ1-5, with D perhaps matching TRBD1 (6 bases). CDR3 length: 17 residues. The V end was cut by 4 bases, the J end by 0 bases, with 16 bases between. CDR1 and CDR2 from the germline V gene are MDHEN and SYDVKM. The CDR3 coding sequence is TGTGCCAGCAGTTGGATAGGACAGCAGGATAGCAATCAGCCCCAGCATTTT. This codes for CASSWIGQQDSNQPQHF.

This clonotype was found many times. CDR3 sequence reads: CSAPRPTRAILNTEAFF. In nucleotides, the CDR3 is TGCAGTGCCCCGAGACCGACCCGGGCAATTTTGAACACTGAAGCTTTCTTT. The V gene is TRBV20-1, the J gene TRBJ1-1; no firm D call. Trimming took 6 bases from V and 0 from J, leaving 23 bases between them. Germline CDR1 reads DFQATT; CDR2 reads SNEGSKA (reference sequence). The CDR3 totals 17 residues.

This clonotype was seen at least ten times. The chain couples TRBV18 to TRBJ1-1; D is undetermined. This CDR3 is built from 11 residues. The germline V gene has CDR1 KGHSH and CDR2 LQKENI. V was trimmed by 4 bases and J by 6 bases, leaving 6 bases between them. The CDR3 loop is CASSLYSEAFF. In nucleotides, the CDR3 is TGTGCCAGCTCACTGTACTCTGAAGCTTTCTTT. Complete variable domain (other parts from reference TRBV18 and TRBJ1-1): NAGVMQNPRHLVRRRGQEARLRCSPMKGHSHVYWYRQLPEEGLKFMVYLQKENIIDESGMPKERFSAEFPKEGPSILRIQQVVRGDSAAYFCASSLYSEAFFGQGTRLTVV.

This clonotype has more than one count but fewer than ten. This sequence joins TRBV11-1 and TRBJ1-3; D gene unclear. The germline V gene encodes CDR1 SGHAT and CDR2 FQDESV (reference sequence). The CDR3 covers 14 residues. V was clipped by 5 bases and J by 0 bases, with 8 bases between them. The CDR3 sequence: CASSQELSGNTIYF. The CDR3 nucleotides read TGTGCCAGCAGCCAGGAACTCTCTGGAAACACCATATATTTT. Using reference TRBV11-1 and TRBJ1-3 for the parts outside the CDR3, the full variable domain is EAEVAQSPRYKITEKSQAVAFWCDPISGHATLYWYRQILGQGPELLVQFQDESVVDDSQLPKDRFSAERLKGVDSTLKIQPAELGDSAMYLCASSQELSGNTIYFGEGSWLTVV.

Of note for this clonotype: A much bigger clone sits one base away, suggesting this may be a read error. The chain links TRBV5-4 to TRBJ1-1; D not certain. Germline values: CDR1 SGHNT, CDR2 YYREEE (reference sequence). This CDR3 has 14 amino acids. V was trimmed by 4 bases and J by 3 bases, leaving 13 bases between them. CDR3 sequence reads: CASSQDRMDTEAFF. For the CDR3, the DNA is TGTGCCAGCAGCCAGGACCGAATGGACACTGAAGCTTTCTTT.

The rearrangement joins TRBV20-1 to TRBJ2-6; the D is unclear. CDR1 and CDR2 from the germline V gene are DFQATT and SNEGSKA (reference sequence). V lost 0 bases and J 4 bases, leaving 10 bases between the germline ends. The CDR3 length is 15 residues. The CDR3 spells CSARDFGAGANVLTF. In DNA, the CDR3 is TGCAGTGCTAGAGATTTTGGAGCGGGGGCCAACGTCCTGACTTTC.